One and the same sample provided the 18 T cell receptor beta chains below, sequenced in a study of cytomegalovirus exposure and HLA in healthy donors. 60 Vbeta and 13 Jbeta primers were used in PCR. Sequenced by immunoSEQ multiplex PCR; TCRdb stores in-frame clones only, minus some. The sample lists about 180,000 clones, around 82% occurring once. The sequencing sample was made of PBMCs. These receptors were taken from a man in his sixties in good health and CMV-seronegative.

V and J are TRBV7-6 and TRBJ2-5; D may be TRBD2 (6 bases). Trimming stripped 2 bases from V and 1 base from J, with 14 bases between. Per germline, CDR1 SGHVS and CDR2 FNYEAQ. The CDR3 spans 16 residues. CDR3: CASSLIGLASQETQYF. CDR3 DNA: TGTGCCAGCAGCTTAATCGGCCTAGCGTCCCAAGAGACCCAGTACTTC.

The V gene is TRBV23-1, the J gene TRBJ2-7; tentative D call: TRBD1 (7 bases). TRBV23-1 is labeled an ORF, and its function is uncertain. The CDR3 spans 15 residues. V lost 0 bases and J lost 3, with 12 bases in between. The CDR3 protein is CASSQSGRGVYEQYF. The CDR3 DNA sequence: TGCGCCAGCAGTCAATCCGGCAGGGGGGTCTACGAGCAGTACTTC.

This chain connects TRBV6-5 to TRBJ2-3; 7 bases align to TRBD2. This CDR3 is 15 amino acids long. Germline V gives CDR1 MNHEY, CDR2 SVGAGI. With 4 bases clipped from V and 2 bases from J, the junction kept 6 bases outside the gene matches. The CDR3 reads CASSSGLADTDTQYF. CDR3 coding DNA: TGTGCCAGCAGTTCTGGGCTAGCGGACACAGATACGCAGTATTTT.

In this sample, this clone turned up a few times. The chain couples TRBV25-1 to TRBJ1-1; D possibly corresponds to TRBD1 (6 bases). The CDR3 extends over 14 amino acids. V was trimmed by 7 bases and J by 1 base, leaving 13 bases between them. Germline CDR1 and CDR2: MGHDK and SYGVNS. The CDR3 bases are TGTGCCAGCACCCAGCAGGGGCAGAACACTGAAGCTTTCTTT. This codes for CASTQQGQNTEAFF.

V gene TRBV5-4 combines with J gene TRBJ2-7; no reliable D call. Per germline, CDR1 SGHNT and CDR2 YYREEE (reference sequence). The V gene lost 3 bases and the J gene lost 4 bases, with 11 bases spanning the gap. The CDR3 consists of 13 residues. This CDR3 reads CASSYSTGYEQYF. The CDR3 DNA is TGTGCCAGCAGCTACAGTACCGGATACGAGCAGTACTTC. Drawing the rest from reference TRBV5-4 and TRBJ2-7, the complete variable domain is ETGVTQSPTHLIKTRGQQVTLRCSSQSGHNTVSWYQQALGQGPQFIFQYYREEENGRGNFPPRFSGLQFPNYSSELNVNALELDDSALYLCASSYSTGYEQYFGPGTRLTVT.

This chain connects TRBV4-2 to TRBJ1-2; 9 nucleotides align to TRBD1. CDR1 is LGHNA and CDR2 is YNFKEQ in the germline V gene. The CDR3 has 15 amino acids. V was clipped by 3 bases and J by 8 bases; unmatched bases: 10. The CDR3 reads CASSQTQQGAGGYTF. The CDR3 DNA reads as TGTGCCAGCAGCCAGACTCAACAGGGGGCTGGGGGCTACACCTTC.

The chain uses TRBV29-1 and TRBJ2-5; 7 bases are a match to TRBD1. The CDR3 has 13 amino acids. Germline CDR1 and CDR2: SQVTM and ANQGSEA. Trimming cost V 7 bases and J 0 bases; bases outside gene matches: 5. The CDR3 coding sequence is TGCAGCGGCATTACAGGGGACCAAGAGACCCAGTACTTC. As protein: CSGITGDQETQYF.

Turning to this clone: The sample has other DNA sequences that encode this CDR3 too. The chain recombines TRBV5-6 with TRBJ2-7; tentative D call: TRBD1 (6 bases). Trimming removed 3 bases at V and 4 bases at J, with 11 bases between. The CDR3 covers 13 residues. Germline V gene data show CDR1 as SGHDT and CDR2 as YYEEEE. This CDR3 reads CASSSTGRYEQYF. CDR3 coding DNA: TGTGCCAGCAGCTCTACAGGGCGGTACGAGCAGTACTTC.

In nucleotides, the CDR3 is TGTGCCAGCAGCTTATCCCGGACAGGGAGCTCCTATAATTCACCCCTCCACTTT. Its translation is CASSLSRTGSSYNSPLHF. This chain uses TRBV7-8 with TRBJ1-6; TRBD1 agrees at 8 bases. Trimming took 2 bases from V and 0 from J; bases not matched to a gene: 6. CDR3 size: 18 residues. Germline V gene lookup returns CDR1 SGHVS and CDR2 FQNEAQ.

The V gene is TRBV30, the J gene TRBJ1-2; 12 nucleotides agree with TRBD1. Trimming cost V 3 bases and J 7 bases; bases outside gene matches: 3. The CDR3 is 13 amino acids. Looked up from germline, CDR1 is GTSNPN and CDR2 is SVGIG (reference sequence). CDR3 loop: CAWRGTGGSGYTF. In nucleotides, the CDR3 is TGTGCCTGGAGGGGGACAGGGGGCTCTGGCTACACCTTC.

This clone was seen once. The V call is TRBV19, the J call TRBJ2-3; 9 bases are a match to TRBD2. The CDR3 is 15 amino acids. V lost 2 bases and J lost 2; bases outside the gene matches: 2. The germline gives CDR1 LNHDA, CDR2 SQIVND (reference sequence). This chain's CDR3 is CASSISSGVTDTQYF. CDR3 bases: TGTGCCAGTAGTATATCTAGCGGGGTCACAGATACGCAGTATTTT. Full variable domain (outside the CDR3, taken from reference TRBV19 and TRBJ2-3): DGGITQSPKYLFRKEGQNVTLSCEQNLNHDAMYWYRQDPGQGLRLIYYSQIVNDFQKGDIAEGYSVSREKKESFPLTVTSAQKNPTAFYLCASSISSGVTDTQYFGPGTRLTVL.

The rearrangement uses TRBV5-5 and TRBJ1-6; no firm D call. This CDR3 comprises 16 residues. The germline CDR1 and CDR2 sequences are SGHKS and YYEKEE (reference sequence). V gave up 4 bases and J gave up 3 bases, with 14 bases separating them. The CDR3 coding sequence is TGTGCCAGCAGCCCGTCGCGGGGAAACTATAATTCACCCCTCCACTTT. This translates into CASSPSRGNYNSPLHF.

J is TRBJ2-2 and V is TRBV6-1; 8 positions agree with TRBD2. CDR3 length equals 18 residues. Germline CDR1 and CDR2: MNHNS and SASEGT. V lost 3 bases, J lost 0 bases, and 9 bases stayed unmatched. This chain's CDR3 is CASSESSGRAANTGELFF. The CDR3 region has the DNA TGTGCCAGCAGTGAGTCCTCCGGGAGGGCCGCGAACACCGGGGAGCTGTTTTTT.

This chain joins TRBV19 and TRBJ2-5; weak D call: TRBD2 (5 bases). The CDR3 length is 14 residues. Per the germline V gene, CDR1 is LNHDA and CDR2 is SQIVND (reference sequence). V lost 4 bases and J lost 2, with 11 bases in between. CDR3 sequence reads: CASSRAGLQETQYF. CDR3 coding DNA: TGTGCCAGTAGTAGGGCAGGACTTCAAGAGACCCAGTACTTC.

The chain employs TRBV5-1 and TRBJ2-5, with 11 bases identical to TRBD1. CDR1 SGHRS and CDR2 YFSETQ come from the germline V gene. V dropped 2 bases and J dropped 5; count of bases not matched to a gene: 2. CDR3 length equals 14 residues. The chain's CDR3 is CASSFGTGGETQYF. The CDR3, as DNA: TGCGCCAGCAGCTTTGGGACAGGGGGGGAGACCCAGTACTTC.

The J gene is TRBJ2-2, the V gene TRBV27; no clear D. V lost 5 bases, J lost 1 base, and 11 bases lay in between. This CDR3 comprises 15 residues. In germline, CDR1 is MNHEY, CDR2 SMNVEV (reference sequence). In nucleotides, the CDR3 is TGTGCCAGCAGTCTCCGGGTTGAGAACACCGGGGAGCTGTTTTTT. It translates to CASSLRVENTGELFF.

CDR3 amino acids: CSVGDIEAFF. As DNA, the CDR3 is TGCAGCGTTGGGGACATTGAAGCTTTCTTT. The chain links TRBV29-1 to TRBJ1-1, with D perhaps TRBD1 (6 bases). Germline V gene data show CDR1 as SQVTM and CDR2 as ANQGSEA. The CDR3 is made up of 10 amino acids. V lost 4 bases and J lost 7, with 7 bases in between.

The chain recombines TRBV6-5 with TRBJ2-7; TRBD2 matches at 9 bases. Trimming took 7 bases from V and 2 from J; bases not matched to a gene: 6. Germline CDR1 reads MNHEY; CDR2 reads SVGAGI. There are 14 residues in the CDR3. The CDR3 loop is CASTPSSGAYEQYF. CDR3 sequence (DNA): TGTGCCAGCACCCCTTCTAGCGGGGCCTACGAGCAGTACTTC.